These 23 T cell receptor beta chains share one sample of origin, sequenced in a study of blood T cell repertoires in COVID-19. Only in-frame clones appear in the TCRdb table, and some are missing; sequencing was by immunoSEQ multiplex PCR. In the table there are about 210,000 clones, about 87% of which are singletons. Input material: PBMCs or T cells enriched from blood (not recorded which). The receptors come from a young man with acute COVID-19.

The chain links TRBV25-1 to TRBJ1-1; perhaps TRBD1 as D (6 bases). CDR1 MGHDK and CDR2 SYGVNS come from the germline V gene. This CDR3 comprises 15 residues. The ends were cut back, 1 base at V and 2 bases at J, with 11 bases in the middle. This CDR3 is CASSESGTYNTEAFF. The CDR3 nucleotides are TGTGCCAGCAGTGAATCTGGGACATATAACACTGAAGCTTTCTTT.

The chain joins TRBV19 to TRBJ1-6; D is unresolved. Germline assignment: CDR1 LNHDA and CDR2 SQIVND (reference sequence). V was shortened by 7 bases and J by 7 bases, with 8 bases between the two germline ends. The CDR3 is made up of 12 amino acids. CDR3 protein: CASNLLNSPLHF. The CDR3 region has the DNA TGTGCCAGTAATCTTTTGAATTCACCCCTCCACTTT.

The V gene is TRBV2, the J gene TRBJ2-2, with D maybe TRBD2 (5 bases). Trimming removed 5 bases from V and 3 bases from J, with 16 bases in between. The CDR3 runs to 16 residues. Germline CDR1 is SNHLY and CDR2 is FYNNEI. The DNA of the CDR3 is TGTGCCAGCAGTATCGACGTCAGGCGGGACACCGGGGAGCTGTTTTTT. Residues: CASSIDVRRDTGELFF.

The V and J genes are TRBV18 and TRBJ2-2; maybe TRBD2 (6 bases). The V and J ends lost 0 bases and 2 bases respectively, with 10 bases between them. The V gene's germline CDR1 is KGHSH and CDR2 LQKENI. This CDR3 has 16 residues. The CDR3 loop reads CASSPPGLVNTGELFF. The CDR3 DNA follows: TGTGCCAGCTCACCACCGGGACTCGTAAACACCGGGGAGCTGTTTTTT. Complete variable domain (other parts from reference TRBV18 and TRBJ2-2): NAGVMQNPRHLVRRRGQEARLRCSPMKGHSHVYWYRQLPEEGLKFMVYLQKENIIDESGMPKERFSAEFPKEGPSILRIQQVVRGDSAAYFCASSPPGLVNTGELFFGEGSRLTVL.

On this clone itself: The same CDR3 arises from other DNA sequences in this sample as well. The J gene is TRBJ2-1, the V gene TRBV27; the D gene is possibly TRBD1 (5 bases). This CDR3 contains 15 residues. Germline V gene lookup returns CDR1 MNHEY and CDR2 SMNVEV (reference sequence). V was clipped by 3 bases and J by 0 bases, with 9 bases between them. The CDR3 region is CASSFRDSSYNEQFF. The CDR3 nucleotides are TGTGCCAGCAGTTTTCGAGACAGCTCCTACAATGAGCAGTTCTTC.

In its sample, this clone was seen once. CDR3 sequence (DNA): TGCGCCAGCAGCCAAGACCCTATCCAGGGGGCTGGGGCCAACGTCCTGACTTTC. It specifies CASSQDPIQGAGANVLTF. The chain carries TRBV4-1 and TRBJ2-6; 7 bases align to TRBD1. The CDR3 consists of 18 residues. Germline CDR1 and CDR2: MGHRA and YSYEKL. Losses at the gene ends were 0 bases for V and 2 bases for J; bases not matched to a gene: 7.

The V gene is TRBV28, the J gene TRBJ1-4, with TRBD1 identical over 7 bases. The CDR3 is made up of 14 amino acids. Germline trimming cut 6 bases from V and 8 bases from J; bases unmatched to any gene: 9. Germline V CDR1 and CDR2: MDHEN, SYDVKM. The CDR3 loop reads CASSLGTVYEKLFF. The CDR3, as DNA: TGTGCCAGCAGCCTCGGGACAGTCTACGAAAAACTGTTTTTT. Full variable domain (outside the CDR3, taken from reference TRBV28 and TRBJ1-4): DVKVTQSSRYLVKRTGEKVFLECVQDMDHENMFWYRQDPGLGLRLIYFSYDVKMKEKGDIPEGYSVSREKKERFSLILESASTNQTSMYLCASSLGTVYEKLFFGSGTQLSVL.

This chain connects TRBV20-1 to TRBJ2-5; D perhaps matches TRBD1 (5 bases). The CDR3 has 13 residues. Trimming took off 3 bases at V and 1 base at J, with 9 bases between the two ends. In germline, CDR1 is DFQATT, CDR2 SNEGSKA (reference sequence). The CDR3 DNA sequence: TGCAGTGCTAGTCAGGGATTCCAAGAGACCCAGTACTTC. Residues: CSASQGFQETQYF.

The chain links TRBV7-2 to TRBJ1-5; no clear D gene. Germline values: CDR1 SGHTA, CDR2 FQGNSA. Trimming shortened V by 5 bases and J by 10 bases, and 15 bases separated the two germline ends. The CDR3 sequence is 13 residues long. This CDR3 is CASSTPPGNPQHF. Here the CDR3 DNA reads TGTGCCAGCAGCACTCCGCCGGGTAACCCCCAGCATTTT.

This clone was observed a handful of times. CDR3 sequence: CASSLPSDRPPNTGELFF. CDR3 nucleotide sequence: TGTGCCAGCAGCTTACCCTCGGACAGGCCACCGAACACCGGGGAGCTGTTTTTT. The chain joins TRBV7-9 to TRBJ2-2; 7 bases align to TRBD1. Germline loops: CDR1 SEHNR, CDR2 FQNEAQ (reference sequence). The length of the CDR3 is 18 residues. After removal of 2 bases from V and 0 bases from J, the junction contained 9 bases not matched to a gene. The variable domain in full, with the rest retrieved from reference TRBV7-9 and TRBJ2-2, is DTGVSQNPRHKITKRGQNVTFRCDPISEHNRLYWYRQTLGQGPEFLTYFQNEAQLEKSRLLSDRFSAERPKGSFSTLEIQRTEQGDSAMYLCASSLPSDRPPNTGELFFGEGSRLTVL.

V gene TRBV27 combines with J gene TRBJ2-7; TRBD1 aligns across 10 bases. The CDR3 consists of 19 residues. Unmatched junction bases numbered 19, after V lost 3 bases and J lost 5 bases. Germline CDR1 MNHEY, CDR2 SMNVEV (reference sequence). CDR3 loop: CASSFLTGTGVPLLNEQYF. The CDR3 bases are TGTGCCAGCAGTTTTCTTACCGGGACAGGGGTCCCTCTACTTAACGAGCAGTACTTC.

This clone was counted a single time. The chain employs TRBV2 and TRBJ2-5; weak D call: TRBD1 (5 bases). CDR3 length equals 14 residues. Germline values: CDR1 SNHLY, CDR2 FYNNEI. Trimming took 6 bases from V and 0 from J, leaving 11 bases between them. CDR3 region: CASRGRRNQETQYF. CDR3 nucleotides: TGTGCCAGCAGGGGGCGGCGGAACCAAGAGACCCAGTACTTC.

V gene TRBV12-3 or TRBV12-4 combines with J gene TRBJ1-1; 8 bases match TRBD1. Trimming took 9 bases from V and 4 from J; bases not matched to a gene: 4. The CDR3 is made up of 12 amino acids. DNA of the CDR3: TGTGCCAGTGGACAGGGTGGCACTGAAGCTTTCTTT. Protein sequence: CASGQGGTEAFF.

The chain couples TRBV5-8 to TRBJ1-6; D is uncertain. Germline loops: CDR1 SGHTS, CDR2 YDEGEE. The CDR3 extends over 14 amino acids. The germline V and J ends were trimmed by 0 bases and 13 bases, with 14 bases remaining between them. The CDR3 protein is CASSLDGRLDPLHF. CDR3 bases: TGTGCCAGCAGCTTGGATGGGCGTTTAGACCCCCTCCACTTT.

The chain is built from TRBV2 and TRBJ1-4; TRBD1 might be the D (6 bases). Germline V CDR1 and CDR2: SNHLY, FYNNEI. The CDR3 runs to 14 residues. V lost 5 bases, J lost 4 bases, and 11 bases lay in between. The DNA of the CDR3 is TGTGCCAGCAGTACAGGGCCTTTTAATGAAAAACTGTTTTTT. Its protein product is CASSTGPFNEKLFF.

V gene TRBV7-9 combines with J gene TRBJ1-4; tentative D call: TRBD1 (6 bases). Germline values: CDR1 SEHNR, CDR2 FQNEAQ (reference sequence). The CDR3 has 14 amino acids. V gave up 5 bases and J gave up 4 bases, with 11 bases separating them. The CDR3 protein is CASSLQGVNEKLFF. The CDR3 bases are TGTGCCAGCAGCCTACAGGGAGTTAATGAAAAACTGTTTTTT.

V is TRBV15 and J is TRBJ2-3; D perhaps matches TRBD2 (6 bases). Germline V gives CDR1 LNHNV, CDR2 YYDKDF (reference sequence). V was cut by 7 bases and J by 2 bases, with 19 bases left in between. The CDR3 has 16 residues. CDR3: CATTTRTSGFTDTQYF. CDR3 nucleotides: TGTGCCACCACCACGCGAACGAGCGGGTTCACAGATACGCAGTATTTT.

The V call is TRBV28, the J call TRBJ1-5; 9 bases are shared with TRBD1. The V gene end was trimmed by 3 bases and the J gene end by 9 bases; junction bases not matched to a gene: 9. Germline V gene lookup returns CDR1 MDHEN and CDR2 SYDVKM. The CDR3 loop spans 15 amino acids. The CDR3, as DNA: TGTGCCAGCAGTTTCAACAGGGGGCTCCATGGGCCCCAGCATTTT. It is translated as CASSFNRGLHGPQHF.

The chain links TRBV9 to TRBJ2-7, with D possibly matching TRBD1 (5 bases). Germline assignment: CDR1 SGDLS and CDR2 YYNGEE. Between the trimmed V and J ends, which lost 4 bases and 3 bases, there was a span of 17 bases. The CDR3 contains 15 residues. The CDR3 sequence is CASSPFDGQIYEQYF. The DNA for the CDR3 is TGTGCCAGCAGCCCTTTTGACGGACAAATCTACGAGCAGTACTTC.

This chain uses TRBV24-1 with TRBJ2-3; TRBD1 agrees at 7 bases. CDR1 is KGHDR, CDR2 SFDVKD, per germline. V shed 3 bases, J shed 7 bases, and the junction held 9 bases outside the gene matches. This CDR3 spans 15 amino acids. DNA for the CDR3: TGTGCCACCAGTGATAGACAGGGCGTGGGGCATACGCAGTATTTT. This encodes CATSDRQGVGHTQYF.

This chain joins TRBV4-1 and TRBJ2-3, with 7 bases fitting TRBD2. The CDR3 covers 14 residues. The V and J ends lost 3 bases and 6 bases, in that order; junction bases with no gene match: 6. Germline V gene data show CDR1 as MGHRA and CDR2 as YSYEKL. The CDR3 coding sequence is TGCGCCAGCAGCCACAGCGGGAAAGTGGATACGCAGTATTTT. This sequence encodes CASSHSGKVDTQYF.

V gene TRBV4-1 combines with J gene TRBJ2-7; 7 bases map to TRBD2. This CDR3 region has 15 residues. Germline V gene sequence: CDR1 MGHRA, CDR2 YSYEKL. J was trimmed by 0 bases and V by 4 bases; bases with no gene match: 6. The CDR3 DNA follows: TGCGCCAGCAGCCCGACCACTAGCGCCTCCTACGAGCAGTACTTC. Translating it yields CASSPTTSASYEQYF.

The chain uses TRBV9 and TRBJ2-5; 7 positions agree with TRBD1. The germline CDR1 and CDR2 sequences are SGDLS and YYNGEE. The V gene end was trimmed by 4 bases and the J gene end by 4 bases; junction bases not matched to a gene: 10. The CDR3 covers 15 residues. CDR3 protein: CASSPSTGSVETQYF. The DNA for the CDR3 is TGTGCCAGCAGCCCATCGACAGGGAGTGTAGAGACCCAGTACTTC.